This TCR beta chain was captured in a study of blood T cell repertoires in COVID-19. Study information: Nucleic acid was either cDNA or gDNA, and it came from T cells, B-cell-depleted T cells, or PBMCs.

Using immunoSEQ multiplex PCR, the repertoire was profiled, and TCRdb retains in-frame clones only, with some absent. The sample holds 210,000 or so clones, about four fifths seen once. Sequencing used peripheral blood. This clonotype was obtained from a woman in her 70s with active or convalescent COVID-19.

The CDR3 DNA follows: TGTGCCAGCAGCAATCAGGCCCGGACTAGCGGGAGCGGCACAGATACGCAGTATTTT. It is translated as CASSNQARTSGSGTDTQYF. V is TRBV21-1 and J is TRBJ2-3; the table's D call, TRBD2, has no DNA check behind it. TRBV21-1 represents a pseudogene. The CDR3 extends over 19 amino acids.